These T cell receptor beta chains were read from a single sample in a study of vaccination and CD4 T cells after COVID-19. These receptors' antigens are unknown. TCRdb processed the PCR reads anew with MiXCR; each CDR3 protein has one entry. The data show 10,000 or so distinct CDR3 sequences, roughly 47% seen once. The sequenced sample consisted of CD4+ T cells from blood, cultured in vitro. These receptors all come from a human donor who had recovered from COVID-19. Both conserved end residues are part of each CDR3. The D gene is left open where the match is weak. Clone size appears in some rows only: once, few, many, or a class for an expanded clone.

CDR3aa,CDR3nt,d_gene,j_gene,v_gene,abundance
CASSLTVTNGNEQFF,TGTGCCAGCAGCTTAACCGTGACTAATGGAAATGAGCAGTTCTTC,-,TRBJ2-1,TRBV7-2,-
CASSRGTGYGYTF,TGTGCCAGTAGCAGGGGAACCGGCTATGGCTACACCTTC,-,TRBJ1-2,TRBV12-3/TRBV12-4,few
CAISESDRFSGSSPLHF,TGTGCCATCAGTGAGTCGGACAGGTTTTCTGGAAGTTCACCCCTCCACTTT,TRBD1,TRBJ1-6,TRBV10-3,-
CASSLGDPLGNEQFF,TGCGCCAGCAGCTTGGGGGACCCACTAGGGAATGAGCAGTTCTTC,-,TRBJ2-1,TRBV5-1,-
CASRRLAGAETQYF,TGTGCCAGCAGACGACTAGCGGGGGCAGAGACCCAGTACTTC,TRBD2,TRBJ2-5,TRBV2,-
CASAPGGASNQPQHF,TGTGCCAGCGCGCCCGGGGGCGCATCCAATCAGCCCCAGCATTTT,-,TRBJ1-5,TRBV7-2,few
CASSSRDYSDTQYF,TGTGCCAGCAGCTCGAGGGACTACTCAGATACGCAGTATTTT,TRBD2,TRBJ2-3,TRBV7-2,-
CASSRAGGGVSPLHF,TGTGCCAGCAGCCGAGCGGGAGGGGGAGTTTCACCCCTCCACTTT,-,TRBJ1-6,TRBV5-3,few
CASSFLASGGLSTDTQYF,TGTGCCAGCAGTTTTCTAGCTAGCGGGGGCCTTAGCACAGATACGCAGTATTTT,TRBD2,TRBJ2-3,TRBV27,-
CASSLQNQPQHF,TGTGCCAGCAGCTTGCAAAATCAGCCCCAGCATTTT,-,TRBJ1-5,TRBV12-3/TRBV12-4,few
CSARGGRDQPQHF,TGCAGTGCTAGAGGGGGCAGGGACCAGCCCCAGCATTTT,-,TRBJ1-5,TRBV20-1,-
CASSTLYTNQPQHF,TGTGCCAGCAGTACTCTGTACACCAATCAGCCCCAGCATTTT,-,TRBJ1-5,TRBV27,-